A single sample is the source of the 11 T cell receptor beta chains below, sequenced in a study of healthy donors' naive CD4 and CD8 T cells. TCR libraries were built from 500 to 600 ng of total RNA by linear amplification. TCRdb reprocessed the reads with MiXCR, giving one entry per CDR3 protein. The data hold approximately 180,000 distinct CDR3 sequences, with over 60% observed a single time. Sequencing used naive CD4+ and CD8+ T cells sorted from blood, pooled from several donors. The receptors come from a pool of human donors in good health; the sample pools cells from several healthy donors.

The genes are TRBV6-6 and TRBJ2-1, with 7 bases aligning to TRBD1. Germline-derived CDR1 and CDR2 are MNHNY and SVGAGI (reference sequence). V shed 7 bases and J 0 bases; nucleotides not matched to a gene: 3. The CDR3 contains 14 residues. CDR3 nucleotide sequence: TGTGCCAGCATGGACAGGAGCTCCTACAATGAGCAGTTCTTC. Translation gives CASMDRSSYNEQFF.

V gene TRBV29-1 combines with J gene TRBJ1-5; D uncertain. This CDR3 is 14 amino acids long. V lost 4 bases and J lost 1, with 11 bases in between. CDR1 SQVTM and CDR2 ANQGSEA come from the germline V gene. CDR3 protein: CSVAGSSSNQPQHF. CDR3 nucleotide sequence: TGCAGCGTTGCTGGCAGCTCGAGCAATCAGCCCCAGCATTTT.

The gene calls are TRBV2 and TRBJ2-5; D uncertain. Germline-derived CDR1 and CDR2 are SNHLY and FYNNEI. Between the trimmed V and J ends, which lost 7 bases and 4 bases, there was a span of 16 bases. The length of the CDR3 is 14 residues. CDR3 sequence (DNA): TGTGCCAGCATTCGATCAGACCCCCCAGAGACCCAGTACTTC. It is translated as CASIRSDPPETQYF.

The gene calls are TRBV19 and TRBJ2-7; no reliable D call. Germline V gene sequence: CDR1 LNHDA, CDR2 SQIVND (reference sequence). The ends were cut back, 5 bases at V and 0 bases at J, with 17 bases in the middle. The CDR3 runs to 16 residues. The CDR3 DNA follows: TGTGCCAGTAGTCCGACCAGCGTCAGAAGCTCCTACGAGCAGTACTTC. It encodes CASSPTSVRSSYEQYF.

V gene TRBV20-1 combines with J gene TRBJ2-1; the D gene is possibly TRBD1 (7 bases). The germline V gene encodes CDR1 DFQATT and CDR2 SNEGSKA (reference sequence). Trimming cost V 6 bases and J 3 bases, with 15 bases left between them. CDR3 length equals 14 residues. The CDR3 nucleotides are TGCAGTGCCCCGGACAGGAGGGGCTACAATGAGCAGTTCTTC. Protein sequence: CSAPDRRGYNEQFF.

The chain has TRBV2 and TRBJ2-7; D remains ambiguous. This CDR3 has 11 residues. Germline V gives CDR1 SNHLY, CDR2 FYNNEI. Trimming removed 2 bases at V and 6 bases at J, with 5 bases between. Here the CDR3 reads CASSERIEQYF. As DNA, the CDR3 is TGTGCCAGCAGTGAACGTATCGAGCAGTACTTC.

The CDR3 region has the DNA TGTGCCAGCAGCTTCGAACGGACAGATACGCAGTATTTT. Translated: CASSFERTDTQYF. The rearrangement links TRBV11-2 to TRBJ2-3; D gene ambiguous. The CDR3 covers 13 residues. V lost 3 bases and J lost 3, with 7 bases in between. The germline CDR1 and CDR2 sequences are SGHAT and FQNNGV.

The CDR3: CASTSWNTEAFF. CDR3 coding DNA: TGTGCCAGCACCTCGTGGAACACTGAAGCTTTCTTT. The chain employs TRBV12-3 or TRBV12-4 and TRBJ1-1; no firm D call. The CDR3 covers 12 residues. V was cut by 7 bases and J by 1 base, with 7 bases left in between.

This clonotype was seen more than once but under ten times. The gene calls are TRBV29-1 and TRBJ2-1; 8 bases match TRBD2. V lost 5 bases, J lost 4 bases, and 13 bases stayed unmatched. The CDR3 is 16 amino acids. The germline V gene has CDR1 SQVTM and CDR2 ANQGSEA. The CDR3 coding sequence is TGCAGCGTTACTCCCTCCGGGACTAGGGGTTACAATGAGCAGTTCTTC. Its protein is CSVTPSGTRGYNEQFF.

CDR3 loop: CASSIWRLAGLSTDTQYF. In DNA form, the CDR3 reads TGTGCCAGTAGTATTTGGCGACTAGCGGGGCTGAGCACAGATACGCAGTATTTT. This sequence joins TRBV19 and TRBJ2-3; 11 bases map to TRBD2. The CDR3 covers 18 residues. The germline gives CDR1 LNHDA, CDR2 SQIVND (reference sequence). Losses at the gene ends were 3 bases for V and 0 bases for J; bases not matched to a gene: 8.

This chain joins TRBV29-1 and TRBJ2-1; no definite D call. Germline CDR1 is SQVTM and CDR2 is ANQGSEA. The CDR3 sequence is 11 residues long. V was shortened by 4 bases and J by 12 bases, with 13 bases between the two germline ends. CDR3 coding DNA: TGCAGCGTTGTCCTAAGAATAGGGCAGTTCTTC. Translated: CSVVLRIGQFF.